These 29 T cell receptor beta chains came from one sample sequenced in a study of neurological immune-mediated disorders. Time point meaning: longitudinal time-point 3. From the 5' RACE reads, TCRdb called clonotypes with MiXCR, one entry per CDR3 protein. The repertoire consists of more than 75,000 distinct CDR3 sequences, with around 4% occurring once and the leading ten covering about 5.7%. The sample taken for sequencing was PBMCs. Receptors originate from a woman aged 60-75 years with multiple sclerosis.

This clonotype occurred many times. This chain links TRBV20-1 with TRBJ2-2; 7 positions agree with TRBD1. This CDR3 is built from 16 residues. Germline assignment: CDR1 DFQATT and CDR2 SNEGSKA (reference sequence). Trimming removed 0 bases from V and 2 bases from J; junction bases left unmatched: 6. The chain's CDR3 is CSARDGTVRNTGELFF. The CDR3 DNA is TGCAGTGCTAGAGATGGGACAGTAAGAAACACCGGGGAGCTGTTTTTT.

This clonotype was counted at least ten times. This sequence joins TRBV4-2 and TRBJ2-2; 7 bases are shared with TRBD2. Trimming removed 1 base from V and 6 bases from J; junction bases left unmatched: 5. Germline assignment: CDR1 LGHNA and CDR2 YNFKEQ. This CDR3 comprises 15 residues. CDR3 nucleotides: TGTGCCAGCAGCCAAGGTCCCAGCGGGGCCGGGGAGCTGTTTTTT. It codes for CASSQGPSGAGELFF.

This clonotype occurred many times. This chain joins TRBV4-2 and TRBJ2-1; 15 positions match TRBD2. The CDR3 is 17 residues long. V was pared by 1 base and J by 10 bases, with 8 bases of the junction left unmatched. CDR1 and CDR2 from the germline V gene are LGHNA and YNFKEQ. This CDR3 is CASSQVDGLAGGHEQFF. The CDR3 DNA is TGTGCCAGCAGCCAAGTCGACGGACTAGCGGGGGGGCACGAGCAGTTCTTC.

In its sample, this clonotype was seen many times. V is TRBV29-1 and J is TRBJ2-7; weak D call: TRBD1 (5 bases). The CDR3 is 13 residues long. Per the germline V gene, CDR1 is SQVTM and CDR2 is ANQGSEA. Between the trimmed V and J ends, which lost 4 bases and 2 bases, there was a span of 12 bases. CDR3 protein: CSVVKDIPYEQYF. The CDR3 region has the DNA TGCAGCGTTGTGAAGGACATTCCCTACGAGCAGTACTTC.

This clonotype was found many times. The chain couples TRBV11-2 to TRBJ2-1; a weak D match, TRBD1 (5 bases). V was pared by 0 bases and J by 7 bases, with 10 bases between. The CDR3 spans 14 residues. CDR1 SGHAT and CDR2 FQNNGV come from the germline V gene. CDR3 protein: CASSLEGRVNEQFF. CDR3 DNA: TGTGCCAGCAGCTTAGAGGGCAGGGTAAATGAGCAGTTCTTC.

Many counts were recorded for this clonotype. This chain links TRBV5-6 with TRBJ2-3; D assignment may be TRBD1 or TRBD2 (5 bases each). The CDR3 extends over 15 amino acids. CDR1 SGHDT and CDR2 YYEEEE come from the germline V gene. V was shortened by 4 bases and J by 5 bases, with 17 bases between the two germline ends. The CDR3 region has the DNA TGTGCCAGCAGCGACCAGGGATTAGGGAGAGATACGCAGTATTTT. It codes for CASSDQGLGRDTQYF.

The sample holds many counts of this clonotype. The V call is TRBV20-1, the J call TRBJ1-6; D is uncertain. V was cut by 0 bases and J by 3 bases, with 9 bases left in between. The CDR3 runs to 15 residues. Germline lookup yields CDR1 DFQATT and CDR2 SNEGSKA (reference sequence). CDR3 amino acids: CSARDRALYNSPLHF. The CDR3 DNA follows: TGCAGTGCTAGAGATAGGGCCCTCTATAATTCACCCCTCCACTTT.

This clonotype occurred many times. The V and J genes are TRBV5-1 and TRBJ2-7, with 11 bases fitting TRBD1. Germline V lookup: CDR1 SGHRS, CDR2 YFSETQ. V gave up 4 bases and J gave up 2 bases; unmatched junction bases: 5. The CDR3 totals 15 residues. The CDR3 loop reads CASSTGTGGPYEQYF. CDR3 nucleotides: TGCGCCAGCAGCACCGGGACAGGGGGTCCCTACGAGCAGTACTTC.

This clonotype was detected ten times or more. The CDR3 protein is CASSLDSAGREQYF. CDR3 coding DNA: TGTGCCAGCAGCTTAGATAGCGCGGGGCGCGAGCAGTACTTC. This chain connects TRBV11-2 to TRBJ2-7; D possibly corresponds to TRBD2 (6 bases). The CDR3 length is 14 residues. Looked up from germline, CDR1 is SGHAT and CDR2 is FQNNGV. Trimming left V 0 bases short and J 6 bases short, with 12 bases between.

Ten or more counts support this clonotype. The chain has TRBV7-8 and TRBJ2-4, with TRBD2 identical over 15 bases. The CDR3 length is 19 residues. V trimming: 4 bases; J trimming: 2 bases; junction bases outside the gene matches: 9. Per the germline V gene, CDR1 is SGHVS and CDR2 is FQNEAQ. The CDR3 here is CASSSSGLAGGGSKNIQYF. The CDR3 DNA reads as TGTGCCAGCAGCTCGTCGGGACTAGCGGGGGGCGGGTCCAAAAACATTCAGTACTTC.

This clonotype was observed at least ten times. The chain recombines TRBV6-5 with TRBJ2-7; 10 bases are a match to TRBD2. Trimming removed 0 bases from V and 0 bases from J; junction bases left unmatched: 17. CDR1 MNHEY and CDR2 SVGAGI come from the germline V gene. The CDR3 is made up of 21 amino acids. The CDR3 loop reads CASSYSPPSSGGLLGSYEQYF. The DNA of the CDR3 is TGTGCCAGCAGTTACTCGCCCCCGTCTAGCGGGGGACTTCTCGGCTCCTACGAGCAGTACTTC.

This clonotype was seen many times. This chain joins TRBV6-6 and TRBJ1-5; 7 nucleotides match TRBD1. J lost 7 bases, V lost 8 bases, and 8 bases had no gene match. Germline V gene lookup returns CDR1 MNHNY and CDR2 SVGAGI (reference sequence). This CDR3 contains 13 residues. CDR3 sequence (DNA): TGTGCCAGCGTAGGGGGACAGAGCCAGCCCCAGCATTTT. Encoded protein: CASVGGQSQPQHF.

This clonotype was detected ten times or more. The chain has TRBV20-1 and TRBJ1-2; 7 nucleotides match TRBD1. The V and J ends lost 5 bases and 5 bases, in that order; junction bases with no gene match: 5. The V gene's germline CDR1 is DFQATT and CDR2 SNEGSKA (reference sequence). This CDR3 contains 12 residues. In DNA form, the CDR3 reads TGCAGTGCTCTCGACAGGGTTTATGGCTACACCTTC. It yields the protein CSALDRVYGYTF.

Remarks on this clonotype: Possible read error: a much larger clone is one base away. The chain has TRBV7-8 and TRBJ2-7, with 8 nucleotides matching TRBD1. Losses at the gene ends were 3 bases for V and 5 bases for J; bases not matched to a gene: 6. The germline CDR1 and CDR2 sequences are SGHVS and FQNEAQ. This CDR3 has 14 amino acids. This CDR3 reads CASSLVQGANEQYF. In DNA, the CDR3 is TGTGCCAGCAGCTTGGTGCAGGGGGCCAACGAGCAGTACTTC.

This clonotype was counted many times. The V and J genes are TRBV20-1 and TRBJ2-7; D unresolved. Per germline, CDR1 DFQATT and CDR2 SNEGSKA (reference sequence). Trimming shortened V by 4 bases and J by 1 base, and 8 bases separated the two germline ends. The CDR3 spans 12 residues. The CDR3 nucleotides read TGCAGTGCTAAGAGCCGGTCCTACGAGCAGTACTTC. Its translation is CSAKSRSYEQYF.

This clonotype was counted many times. Here the CDR3 reads CSARSGVMNTEAFF. The CDR3 DNA follows: TGCAGTGCTAGGAGTGGGGTAATGAACACTGAAGCTTTCTTT. The genes are TRBV20-1 and TRBJ1-1; no definite D call. This CDR3 region has 14 residues. The ends were cut back, 3 bases at V and 0 bases at J, with 11 bases in the middle. The V gene's germline CDR1 is DFQATT and CDR2 SNEGSKA (reference sequence).

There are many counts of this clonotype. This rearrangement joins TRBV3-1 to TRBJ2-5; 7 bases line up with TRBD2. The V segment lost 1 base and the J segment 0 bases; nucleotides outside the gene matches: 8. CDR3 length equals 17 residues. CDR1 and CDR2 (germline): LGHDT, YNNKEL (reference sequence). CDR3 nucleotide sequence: TGTGCCAGCAGCCAAGCAATTGGCGGGAGAAACCAAGAGACCCAGTACTTC. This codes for CASSQAIGGRNQETQYF.

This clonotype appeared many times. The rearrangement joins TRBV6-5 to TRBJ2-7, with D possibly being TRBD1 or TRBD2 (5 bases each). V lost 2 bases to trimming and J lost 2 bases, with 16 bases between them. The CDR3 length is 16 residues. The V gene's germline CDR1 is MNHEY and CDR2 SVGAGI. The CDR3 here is CASSYRSGSVPYEQYF. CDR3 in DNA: TGTGCCAGCAGTTACCGTTCAGGGAGTGTCCCCTACGAGCAGTACTTC.

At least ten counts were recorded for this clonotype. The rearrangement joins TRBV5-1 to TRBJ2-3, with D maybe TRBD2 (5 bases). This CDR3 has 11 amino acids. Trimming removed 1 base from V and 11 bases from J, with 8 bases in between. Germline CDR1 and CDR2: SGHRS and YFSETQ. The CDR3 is CASSLYGEQYF. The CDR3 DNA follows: TGCGCCAGCAGCTTGTACGGGGAGCAGTATTTT. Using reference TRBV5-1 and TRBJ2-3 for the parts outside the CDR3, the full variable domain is KAGVTQTPRYLIKTRGQQVTLSCSPISGHRSVSWYQQTPGQGLQFLFEYFSETQRNKGNFPGRFSGRQFSNSRSEMNVSTLELGDSALYLCASSLYGEQYFGPGTRLTVL.

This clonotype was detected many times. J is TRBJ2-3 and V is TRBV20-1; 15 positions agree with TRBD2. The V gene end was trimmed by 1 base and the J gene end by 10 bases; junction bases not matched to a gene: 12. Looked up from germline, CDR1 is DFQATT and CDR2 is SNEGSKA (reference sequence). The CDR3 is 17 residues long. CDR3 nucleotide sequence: TGCAGTGCTAGAGTTGAGAGCATCGGACTAGCGGGGGGGGCGCAGTATTTT. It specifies CSARVESIGLAGGAQYF.

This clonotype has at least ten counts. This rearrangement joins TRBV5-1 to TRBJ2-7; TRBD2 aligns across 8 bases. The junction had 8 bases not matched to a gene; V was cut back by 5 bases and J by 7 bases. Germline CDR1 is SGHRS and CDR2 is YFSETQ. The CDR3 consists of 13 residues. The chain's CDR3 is CASRSGPGGEQYF. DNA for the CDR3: TGCGCCAGCAGGTCGGGACCGGGGGGGGAGCAGTACTTC.

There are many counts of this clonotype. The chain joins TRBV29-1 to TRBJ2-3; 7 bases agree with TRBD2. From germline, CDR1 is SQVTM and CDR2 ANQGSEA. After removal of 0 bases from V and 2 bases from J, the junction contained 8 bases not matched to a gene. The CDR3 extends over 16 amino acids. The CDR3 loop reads CSVEDYSGAATDTQYF. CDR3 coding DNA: TGCAGCGTTGAAGATTACAGCGGGGCTGCCACAGATACGCAGTATTTT.

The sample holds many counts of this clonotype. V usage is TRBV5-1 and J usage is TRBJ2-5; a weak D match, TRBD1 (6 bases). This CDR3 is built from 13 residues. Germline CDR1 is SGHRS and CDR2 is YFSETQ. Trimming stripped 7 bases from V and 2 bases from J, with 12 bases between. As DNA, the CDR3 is TGCGCCAGCGGAGAACAGGGACAAGAGACCCAGTACTTC. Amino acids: CASGEQGQETQYF.

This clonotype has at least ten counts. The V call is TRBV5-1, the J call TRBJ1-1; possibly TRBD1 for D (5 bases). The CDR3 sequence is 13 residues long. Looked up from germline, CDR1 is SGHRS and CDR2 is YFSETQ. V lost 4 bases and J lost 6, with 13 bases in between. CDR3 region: CASSRGEWSEAFF. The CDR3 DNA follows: TGCGCCAGCAGCAGGGGCGAGTGGTCTGAAGCTTTCTTT.

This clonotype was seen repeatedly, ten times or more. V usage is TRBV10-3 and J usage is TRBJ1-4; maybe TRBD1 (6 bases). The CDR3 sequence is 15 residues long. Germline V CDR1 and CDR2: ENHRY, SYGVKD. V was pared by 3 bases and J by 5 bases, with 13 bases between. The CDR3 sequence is CAISDEGGKNEKLFF. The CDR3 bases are TGTGCCATCAGTGACGAAGGGGGAAAGAATGAAAAACTGTTTTTT.

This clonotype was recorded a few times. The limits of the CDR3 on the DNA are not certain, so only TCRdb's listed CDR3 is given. The CDR3 loop is CASSFYICSARDRGQGDYGYTF. The rearrangement links TRBV11-2 to TRBJ1-2; the tabulated D call, TRBD1, remains unverified against the DNA. Germline-derived CDR1 and CDR2 are SGHAT and FQNNGV. Inclusive of both ends, the CDR3 amounts to 22 amino acids.

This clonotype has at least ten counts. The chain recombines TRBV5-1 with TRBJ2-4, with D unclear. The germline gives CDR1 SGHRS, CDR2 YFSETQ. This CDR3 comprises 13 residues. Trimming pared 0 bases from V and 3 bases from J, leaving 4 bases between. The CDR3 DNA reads TGCGCCAGCAGCTTGGAGGTCAAAAACATTCAGTACTTC. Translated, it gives CASSLEVKNIQYF.

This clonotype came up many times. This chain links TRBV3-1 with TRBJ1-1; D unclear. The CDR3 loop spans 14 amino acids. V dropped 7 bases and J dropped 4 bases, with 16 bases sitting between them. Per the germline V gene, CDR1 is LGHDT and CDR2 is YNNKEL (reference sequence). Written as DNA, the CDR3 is TGTGCCAGCACCAGGTCGGGCGGGAGCACTGAAGCTTTCTTT. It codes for CASTRSGGSTEAFF.

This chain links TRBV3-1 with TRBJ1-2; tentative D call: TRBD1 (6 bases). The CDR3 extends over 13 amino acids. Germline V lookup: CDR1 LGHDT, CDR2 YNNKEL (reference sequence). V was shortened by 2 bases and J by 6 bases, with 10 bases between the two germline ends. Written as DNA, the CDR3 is TGTGCCAGCAGCCAAACACAGGGCCATGGCTACACCTTC. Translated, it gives CASSQTQGHGYTF.